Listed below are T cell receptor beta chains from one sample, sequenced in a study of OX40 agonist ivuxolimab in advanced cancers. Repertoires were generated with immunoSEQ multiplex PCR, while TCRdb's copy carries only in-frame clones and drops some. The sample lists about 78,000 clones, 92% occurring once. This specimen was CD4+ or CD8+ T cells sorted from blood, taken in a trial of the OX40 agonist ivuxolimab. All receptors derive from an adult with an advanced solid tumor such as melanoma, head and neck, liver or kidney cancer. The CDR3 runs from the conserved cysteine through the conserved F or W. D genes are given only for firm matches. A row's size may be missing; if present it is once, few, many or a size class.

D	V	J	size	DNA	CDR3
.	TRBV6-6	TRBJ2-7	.	TGTGCCAGCAGTTACTCCGCCCGGACATCGTCCTACGAGCAGTACTTC	CASSYSARTSSYEQYF
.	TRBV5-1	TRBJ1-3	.	TGCGCCAGCAGCCTAGACTTAGATCCTGGAAACACCATATATTTT	CASSLDLDPGNTIYF
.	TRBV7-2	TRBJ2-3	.	TGTGCCAGCAGCTTAAAAGCGGTGAGGGGCACAGATACGCAGTATTTT	CASSLKAVRGTDTQYF
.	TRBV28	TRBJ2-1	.	TGTGCCAGCAGTTCCTCAACGACCGGGTTAGGGGCCTACAATGAGCAGTTCTTC	CASSSSTTGLGAYNEQFF
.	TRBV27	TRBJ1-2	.	TGTGCCAGCGCCCCGCGGGTCCGGGGGACGGGCGGCTACACCTTC	CASAPRVRGTGGYTF
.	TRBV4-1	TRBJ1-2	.	TGCGCCAGCAGCCAAGAGGTCAGCTTGAACTATGGCTACACCTTC	CASSQEVSLNYGYTF
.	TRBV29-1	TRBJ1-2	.	TGCAGCGTTGGACAGGACAGCTACACCTTC	CSVGQDSYTF
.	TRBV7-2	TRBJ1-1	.	TGTGCCAGCAGCTTAACAGGGTACACTGAAGCTTTCTTT	CASSLTGYTEAFF
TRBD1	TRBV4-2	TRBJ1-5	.	TGTGCCAGCAGCCAAGACCCCCAGGGGGCTGGGCAGCCCCAGCATTTT	CASSQDPQGAGQPQHF
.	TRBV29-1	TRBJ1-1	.	TGCAGCGTTGGGGGGGCAGGGTATTTTGCTGAAGCTTTCTTT	CSVGGAGYFAEAFF
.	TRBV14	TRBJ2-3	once	TGTGCCAGCAGCCAAGGGGGCTGGTACACAGATACGCAGTATTTT	CASSQGGWYTDTQYF
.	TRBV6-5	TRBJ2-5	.	TGTGCCAGCAGTACCGCCGGAATAGGCACCCAGTACTTC	CASSTAGIGTQYF
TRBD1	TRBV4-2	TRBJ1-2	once	TGTGCCAGCAGCCAGAGCGGACAGGGGGTAAATGGCTACACCTTC	CASSQSGQGVNGYTF
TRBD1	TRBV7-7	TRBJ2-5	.	TGTGCTAGCAGCACCGGACAGGACCAAGAGACCCAGTACTTC	CASSTGQDQETQYF
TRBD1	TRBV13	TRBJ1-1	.	TGTGCCAGCAGCCCGCGACAGGGGCACGAATCAACCTTT	CASSPRQGHESTF
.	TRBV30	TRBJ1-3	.	TGTGCCTGGAGTCGCCTGGCTCTAGGAAACACCATATATTTT	CAWSRLALGNTIYF
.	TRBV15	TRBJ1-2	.	TGTGCCACCAGCAGAAGTCCAGGGGTAGGGGGAGGCTACACCTTC	CATSRSPGVGGGYTF
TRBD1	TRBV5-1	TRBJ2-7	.	TGCGCCAGCAGCACCTTTTCCGGGACAGGGGAAAGAGAGCAGTACTTC	CASSTFSGTGEREQYF
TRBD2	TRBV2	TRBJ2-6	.	TGTGCCAGCAGTGGGGGGGGCTCTGGGGCCAACGTCCTGACTTTC	CASSGGGSGANVLTF
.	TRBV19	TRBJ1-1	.	TGTGCCAGTAGTATAGTAGCCCCGCCACGAGCTTTCTTT	CASSIVAPPRAFF
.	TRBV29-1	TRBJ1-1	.	TGCAGCGTTGTGGGCGGTCCAGGGAACACTGAAGCTTTCTTT	CSVVGGPGNTEAFF
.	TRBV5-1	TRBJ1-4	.	TGCGCCAGCAGCCCTAGGGGCATGGATGAAAAACTGTTTTTT	CASSPRGMDEKLFF
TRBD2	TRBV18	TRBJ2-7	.	TGTGCCAGCTCAGCCCTAGCGGGGGGCTACGAGCAGTACTTC	CASSALAGGYEQYF
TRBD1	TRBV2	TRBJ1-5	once	TGTGCCAGCAGCAAGGGACAGACTAGCAATCAGCCCCAGCATTTT	CASSKGQTSNQPQHF